The TCR beta chain described here comes from a study of T cell responses to AZD1222 COVID-19 vaccine. TCRdb's table, derived via immunoSEQ multiplex PCR, lists solely in-frame clones and lacks some. The table includes 92,000 or so clones, 89% detected once. The CDR3 consists of 15 residues. The V and J ends lost 4 bases and 1 base, in that order; junction bases with no gene match: 5. Germline lookup yields CDR1 SGHTA and CDR2 FQGNSA. Notes on the study in general: Nearly half of unique spike-specific TCRs reportedly avoided B.1.351 and B.1.1.7 mutated regions. The donor cohort was predominantly white British with a female majority, and clonal diversity may have been underestimated. All repertoire sampling was performed exclusively after the peak T cell response.

Notes on this clone: What it binds is unknown.

The clonotype originates from an adult in good health. This chain uses TRBV7-2 with TRBJ1-1, with 8 bases fitting TRBD1. The starting material was peripheral blood, obtained on day 0 of AZD1222 vaccination. The CDR3 DNA sequence: TGTGCCAGCAGCTCCGGACAGGGCCCGAACACTGAAGCTTTCTTT. Its translation: CASSSGQGPNTEAFF.